This is a list of T cell receptor beta chains from one sample in a study of blood T cells in healthy people across ages. In TCRdb, the 5' RACE reads were re-called with MiXCR into one record per CDR3 protein. The sample holds 650,000 to 700,000 distinct CDR3 sequences, roughly half seen once. Sample: blood. These receptors were obtained from an elderly woman in good health. The CDR3 runs from the conserved cysteine through the conserved F or W. Each record gives: CDR3 DNA, CDR3 protein, V gene, J gene, clone size, D gene. The D gene is left open where the match is weak. Size tells how often a clone was seen (once, few, many) or the class of an expanded clone, and some rows leave it out.

CDR3 DNA: TGTGCCAGCAGCTTTTCGGACAGGGGTCGGAATGAGCAGTTCTTC
CDR3 protein: CASSFSDRGRNEQFF
V gene: TRBV5-5
J gene: TRBJ2-1
clone size: once
D gene: TRBD1

CDR3 DNA: TGTGCCAGCAGCCATGACTGGCTAGCGGGCCGGGAGACACAGTACTTC
CDR3 protein: CASSHDWLAGRETQYF
V gene: TRBV7-8
J gene: TRBJ2-7
clone size: many
D gene: TRBD2

CDR3 DNA: TGTGCCTGGAGTGTCCTAGCGGGACGGACAGATACGCAGTATTTT
CDR3 protein: CAWSVLAGRTDTQYF
V gene: TRBV30
J gene: TRBJ2-3
clone size: NA
D gene: TRBD2

CDR3 DNA: TGCAGTGCTAGACCCGCGCAGGGCGACACTGAAGCTTTCTTT
CDR3 protein: CSARPAQGDTEAFF
V gene: TRBV20-1
J gene: TRBJ1-1
clone size: few
D gene: NA

CDR3 DNA: TGCGCCAGCAGCTCGACTCATTACGTCTCCTACGAGCAGTACTTC
CDR3 protein: CASSSTHYVSYEQYF
V gene: TRBV5-1
J gene: TRBJ2-7
clone size: NA
D gene: NA

CDR3 DNA: TGTGCCAGCAGCTTAGAAGTCCGCGGTCTTAGGACTAGCGAAAACATTCAGTACTTC
CDR3 protein: CASSLEVRGLRTSENIQYF
V gene: TRBV7-8
J gene: TRBJ2-4
clone size: NA
D gene: TRBD2

CDR3 DNA: TGCAGTGTTAAACCCCTAGCGGGAGTGTTGACAGATACGCAGTATTTT
CDR3 protein: CSVKPLAGVLTDTQYF
V gene: TRBV20-1
J gene: TRBJ2-3
clone size: NA
D gene: TRBD2

CDR3 DNA: TGTGCCAGCAGCAAATTCGGGCGATACCTCACGAATAACTATGGCTACACCTTC
CDR3 protein: CASSKFGRYLTNNYGYTF
V gene: TRBV21-1
J gene: TRBJ1-2
clone size: NA
D gene: NA

CDR3 DNA: TGCAGCGTTGAGAGTCACGGTATCGGAAAACTGTTTTTT
CDR3 protein: CSVESHGIGKLFF
V gene: TRBV29-1
J gene: TRBJ1-4
clone size: many
D gene: NA

CDR3 DNA: TGCGCCAGCAGCCACTTCCCGGAGCAGGGGGCTAGCACCTATAATTCACCCCTCCACTTT
CDR3 protein: CASSHFPEQGASTYNSPLHF
V gene: TRBV5-1
J gene: TRBJ1-6
clone size: few
D gene: TRBD1

CDR3 DNA: TGTGCCAGCAGCTTAGAGCGCCCAGATACGCAGTATTTT
CDR3 protein: CASSLERPDTQYF
V gene: TRBV7-2
J gene: TRBJ2-3
clone size: NA
D gene: NA

CDR3 DNA: TGTGCCACTTTGCGACGAATCCGAGAGACCCAATACTTC
CDR3 protein: CATLRRIRETQYF
V gene: TRBV10-3
J gene: TRBJ2-5
clone size: once
D gene: NA

CDR3 DNA: TGTGCCAGCAGCTTACGGGAGGAGCAGTACTTC
CDR3 protein: CASSLREEQYF
V gene: TRBV7-2
J gene: TRBJ2-7
clone size: NA
D gene: NA

CDR3 DNA: TGTGCCAGCAGTCCCCAACTCGCGGGGAGCACAGATACGCAGTATTTT
CDR3 protein: CASSPQLAGSTDTQYF
V gene: TRBV27
J gene: TRBJ2-3
clone size: NA
D gene: NA

CDR3 DNA: TGTGCCAGCAGCGCCCGCGCAAAGGTGTCAGATACGCAGTATTTT
CDR3 protein: CASSARAKVSDTQYF
V gene: TRBV7-8
J gene: TRBJ2-3
clone size: few
D gene: NA

CDR3 DNA: TGCAGTGCTAGAGATGGGACAGGCTCTGGCTACACCTTC
CDR3 protein: CSARDGTGSGYTF
V gene: TRBV20-1
J gene: TRBJ1-2
clone size: NA
D gene: TRBD1

CDR3 DNA: TGTGCCAGCAGTAAAACTAAGTGGAATTCACCCCTCCACTTT
CDR3 protein: CASSKTKWNSPLHF
V gene: TRBV2
J gene: TRBJ1-6
clone size: few
D gene: NA

CDR3 DNA: TGCGCCAGCAGCTCAGTCGCCGTGGGCACTGGAAACACCATATATTTT
CDR3 protein: CASSSVAVGTGNTIYF
V gene: TRBV5-1
J gene: TRBJ1-3
clone size: many
D gene: NA

CDR3 DNA: TGCAGCGTTGCTTTCCGGGATACTGAAGCTTTCTTT
CDR3 protein: CSVAFRDTEAFF
V gene: TRBV29-1
J gene: TRBJ1-1
clone size: NA
D gene: NA

CDR3 DNA: TGTGCCAGCAGCTTACACCGACAGGGATCGGGAAACACCATATATTTT
CDR3 protein: CASSLHRQGSGNTIYF
V gene: TRBV7-9
J gene: TRBJ1-3
clone size: NA
D gene: TRBD1

CDR3 DNA: TGTGCCAGCAGCCCAGAAGGGGGGAGCAATCAGCCCCAGCATTTT
CDR3 protein: CASSPEGGSNQPQHF
V gene: TRBV6-5
J gene: TRBJ1-5
clone size: NA
D gene: NA

CDR3 DNA: TGTGCCAGCAGTTACAGGGACAGGAACGAAAAACTGTTTTTT
CDR3 protein: CASSYRDRNEKLFF
V gene: TRBV6-6
J gene: TRBJ1-4
clone size: NA
D gene: TRBD1

CDR3 DNA: TGTGCCAGCAGTGGGACAGAGAATCAGCCCCAGCATTTT
CDR3 protein: CASSGTENQPQHF
V gene: TRBV6-2/TRBV6-3
J gene: TRBJ1-5
clone size: NA
D gene: TRBD1

CDR3 DNA: TGTGCCAGCAGCCAAGGTCGGGGGGCCATGGAGACCCAGTACTTC
CDR3 protein: CASSQGRGAMETQYF
V gene: TRBV3-1
J gene: TRBJ2-5
clone size: many
D gene: NA

CDR3 DNA: TGTGCCAGCAGAAAACGGACAGCGTCCTACGAGCAGTACTTC
CDR3 protein: CASRKRTASYEQYF
V gene: TRBV6-2/TRBV6-3
J gene: TRBJ2-7
clone size: NA
D gene: NA

CDR3 DNA: TGCAGCGTTGTAAGGGACAGGATATTACCCCAAGCTTTCTTT
CDR3 protein: CSVVRDRILPQAFF
V gene: TRBV29-1
J gene: TRBJ1-1
clone size: many
D gene: TRBD1

CDR3 DNA: TGTGCCAGCAAGGATCACATTTCAGGGTTAAAGGTAGAGACCCAGTACTTC
CDR3 protein: CASKDHISGLKVETQYF
V gene: TRBV6-2/TRBV6-3
J gene: TRBJ2-5
clone size: NA
D gene: NA

CDR3 DNA: TGTGCCAGCAGCCAAAGGGATGGGAGCACTGAAGCTTTCTTT
CDR3 protein: CASSQRDGSTEAFF
V gene: TRBV3-1
J gene: TRBJ1-1
clone size: NA
D gene: NA